Listed below are T cell receptor beta chains from one sample, sequenced in a study of blood T cell repertoires in COVID-19. The assay was immunoSEQ multiplex PCR, and TCRdb's table has in-frame clones only and misses some. Among about 150,000 clones listed, roughly 87% were seen once. Sequenced input: peripheral blood. The receptors were gathered from a human donor in a cohort sampled during active COVID-19. CDR3s include the opening cysteine and the closing phenylalanine or tryptophan. A D gene is named only where the DNA matches it firmly. Rows may omit the clone size; those that give it use once, few, many or a size class.

>TRBJ2-7|12|-|TRBV6-5|-
TGTGCCAGCAGGGGAGATTCCTACGAGCAGTACTTC
CASRGDSYEQYF
>TRBJ2-3|17|TRBD1|TRBV7-9|-
TGTGCCAGCAGCTTAGTGGGGAGGACAGGGAGCACAGATACGCAGTATTTT
CASSLVGRTGSTDTQYF
>TRBJ2-1|10|-|TRBV20-1|-
TGCAGTGCTACTTACAATGAGCAGTTCTTC
CSATYNEQFF
>TRBJ2-7|16|TRBD2|TRBV7-8|-
TGTGCCAGCAGCCCACCGGGACTAGCGGGAGAGCACGAGCAGTACTTC
CASSPPGLAGEHEQYF
>TRBJ2-7|14|-|TRBV19|once
TGTGCCAGTAGTATAGAGGAGGCCTCCTACGAGCAGTACTTC
CASSIEEASYEQYF
>TRBJ2-7|12|-|TRBV11-2|-
TGTGCCAGCAGCTTAGGAAGAGATTCGCAGTACTTC
CASSLGRDSQYF
>TRBJ1-1|14|TRBD1|TRBV19|-
TGTGCCAGTACCCGGGACAGGGTGAATTTGAATGCTTTCTTT
CASTRDRVNLNAFF
>TRBJ1-6|15|-|TRBV27|-
TGTGCCACCACCGGCGGGTACCCTAATAATTCACCCCTCCACTTT
CATTGGYPNNSPLHF
>TRBJ2-7|15|-|TRBV19|-
TGTGCCACATCCGGACAGCCTTCAGATGTACACGAGCAGTACTTC
CATSGQPSDVHEQYF
>TRBJ1-2|12|-|TRBV28|once
TGTGCCAGCAAATGGGAGGGACTTGGCTACACCTTC
CASKWEGLGYTF
>TRBJ1-2|14|TRBD1|TRBV28|-
TGTGCCAGCACCGAACAGGGGCGGAATTATGGCTACACCTTC
CASTEQGRNYGYTF
>TRBJ2-7|12|-|TRBV6-6|-
TGTGCCTCTAAAGGACAGTTCGGCGAGCAGTACTTC
CASKGQFGEQYF
>TRBJ1-3|16|TRBD1|TRBV11-3|-
TGTGCCAGCAGCATCGGACAGGACTACTCTGGAAACACCATATATTTT
CASSIGQDYSGNTIYF
>TRBJ1-3|16|-|TRBV28|-
TGTGCCAGCAGACGCGGGAGACGGATCTCTGGAAACACCATATATTTT
CASRRGRRISGNTIYF
>TRBJ1-1|14|TRBD1|TRBV2|-
TGTGCCAGCAGGGTAGGACAGGGCCCCAGGGAAGCTTTCTTT
CASRVGQGPREAFF
>TRBJ2-1|15|TRBD2|TRBV5-1|once
TGCGCCAGCAGCGATGGGGGAGGGCCCTTAGATGAGCAGTTCTTC
CASSDGGGPLDEQFF
>TRBJ2-7|12|-|TRBV30|-
TGTGCCTGGAGTGGAGGGCAACTCGAGCAGTACTTC
CAWSGGQLEQYF
>TRBJ1-2|15|TRBD1|TRBV5-1|-
TGCGCCAGCAGCTCACAGGGGGGATCGGCCTATGGCTACACCTTC
CASSSQGGSAYGYTF
>TRBJ1-2|17|-|TRBV28|-
TGTGCCAGCAGTTTGCGGAGGACCGCCTTTTGGGACTATGGCTACACCTTC
CASSLRRTAFWDYGYTF
>TRBJ2-7|15|-|TRBV11-3|-
TGTGCCAGCAGCCCTCAGGGCGGCCCGCCGCACGAGCAGTACTTC
CASSPQGGPPHEQYF
>TRBJ2-5|15|TRBD1|TRBV24-1|-
TGTGCCACCAGTGATTCGGGACAGGGAGGAGAGACCCAGTACTTC
CATSDSGQGGETQYF
>TRBJ2-7|17|TRBD2|TRBV29-1|-
TGCAGCGTGCAAACTAGCGGCAAGAGAATCAGCTCCTACGAGCAGTACTTC
CSVQTSGKRISSYEQYF
>TRBJ1-1|14|-|TRBV21-1|-
TGTGCCAGCAGCAAAGCCCGGGGGAGAACTGAAGCTTTCTTT
CASSKARGRTEAFF
>TRBJ2-7|15|TRBD2|TRBV19|-
TGTGCCAGTAGTATGGTAGCGGGAGTGACCAACGAGCAGTACTTC
CASSMVAGVTNEQYF
>TRBJ2-4|16|-|TRBV6-1|-
TGTGCCAGCAGTGAATTCGACAGGCAGGGAGAAAACATTCAGTACTTC
CASSEFDRQGENIQYF
>TRBJ1-4|17|-|TRBV27|few
TGTGCCAGCGGACGAATCCGGGGAGTTGGATCTAATGAAAAACTGTTTTTT
CASGRIRGVGSNEKLFF
>TRBJ2-7|15|TRBD2|TRBV5-6|-
TGTGCCAGCAGCGGAATTTCTAGCGGGAGCTACGAGCAGTACTTC
CASSGISSGSYEQYF
>TRBJ1-2|15|TRBD1|TRBV4-3|-
TGCGCCAGCAGCCAAGACGACAGGGCGAACTATGGCTACACCTTC
CASSQDDRANYGYTF
>TRBJ1-2|14|TRBD1|TRBV4-1|few
TGCGCCAGCAGCCCCCCGGACAGGCTCTATGGCTACACCTTC
CASSPPDRLYGYTF
>TRBJ1-6|12|-|TRBV27|-
TGTGCCAGCAGTTTTAGTGATTCACCCCTCCACTTT
CASSFSDSPLHF
>TRBJ2-2|14|-|TRBV4-1|once
TGCGCCAGCAGCCCGGAGCGGAACACCGGGGAGCTGTTTTTT
CASSPERNTGELFF
>TRBJ1-1|13|TRBD1|TRBV2|few
TGTGCCAGCAGCCGGGACAGGTTCCCTGAAGCTTTCTTT
CASSRDRFPEAFF
>TRBJ2-7|14|TRBD2|TRBV7-8|-
TGTGCCAGCAGCTTAGGGGGGGGTCCGGGCGAGCAGTACTTC
CASSLGGGPGEQYF
>TRBJ2-7|16|TRBD1|TRBV7-2|once
TGTGCCAGCAGCTTAGAAGGGACAGGATTTCCCTACGAGCAGTACTTC
CASSLEGTGFPYEQYF
>TRBJ2-5|13|TRBD2|TRBV27|-
TGTGCCAGCAGACCGGGGGGTCAAGAGACCCAGTACTTC
CASRPGGQETQYF
>TRBJ2-7|14|TRBD1|TRBV25-1|-
TGTGCCAGCAGTGGGGACAGGGTGCCCTACGAGCAGTACTTC
CASSGDRVPYEQYF
>TRBJ2-7|14|TRBD1|TRBV9|-
TGTGCCAGCAGCGTACGGGACAGGGTTCACGAGCAGTACTTC
CASSVRDRVHEQYF